These 24 T cell receptor beta chains were all obtained from the same sample, sequenced in a study of vaccination and CD4 T cells after COVID-19. Treatment reported: approximately 11-day PBMC culture with coronavirus spike peptide pools or control peptides (ViraFEST assay). These receptors' antigens are unknown. Once obtained from cultured CD4+ T cells, the DNA was sequenced using the Oncomine TCR Beta short-read assay. One entry per CDR3 protein results from TCRdb running MiXCR on the PCR reads. The table has 20,000 or so distinct CDR3 sequences, about 44% seen once. Material: CD4+ T cells from blood, cultured in vitro, obtained before SARS-CoV-2 vaccination. The source of these receptors is a human donor who had recovered from COVID-19.

The chain carries TRBV11-2 and TRBJ1-1; no reliable D call. V was trimmed by 1 base and J by 1 base, leaving 7 bases between them. The CDR3 is made up of 14 amino acids. Germline CDR1 SGHAT, CDR2 FQNNGV. The CDR3 nucleotides read TGTGCCAGCAGCTTAGGGGCCTGGAACACTGAAGCTTTCTTT. It yields the protein CASSLGAWNTEAFF.

The chain links TRBV6-1 to TRBJ2-7; D may match TRBD1 or TRBD2 (6 bases each). The length of the CDR3 is 13 residues. V lost 5 bases to trimming and J lost 5 bases, with 13 bases between them. The V gene's germline CDR1 is MNHNS and CDR2 SASEGT. CDR3 sequence: CASSRGTGDEQYF. The CDR3 coding sequence is TGTGCCAGCAGTAGGGGGACTGGGGACGAGCAGTACTTC.

V and J are TRBV7-3 and TRBJ2-2; D is uncertain. The CDR3 covers 13 residues. The germline gives CDR1 SGHTA, CDR2 FQGTGA. V lost 0 bases to trimming and J lost 6 bases, with 5 bases between them. The CDR3 here is CASSLTSSGELFF. In DNA, the CDR3 is TGTGCCAGCAGCTTAACCAGTTCCGGGGAGCTGTTTTTT.

The chain combines TRBV28 with TRBJ1-6; D call uncertain. Germline V lookup: CDR1 MDHEN, CDR2 SYDVKM. The CDR3 is 12 amino acids. V lost 4 bases, J lost 10 bases, and 8 bases lay in between. CDR3 DNA sequence: TGTGCCAGCAGTTCTCTAAAATCACCCCTCCACTTT. The encoded protein is CASSSLKSPLHF.

The chain links TRBV25-1 to TRBJ1-1; D unresolved. The CDR3 loop spans 14 amino acids. Deletions cut 7 bases from V and 2 bases from J, with 14 bases between. Germline values: CDR1 MGHDK, CDR2 SYGVNS. The CDR3 DNA reads as TGTGCCAGCAAAGGTGTGGGCGGAAACACTGAAGCTTTCTTT. Translation gives CASKGVGGNTEAFF. The whole variable domain, remainder taken from reference TRBV25-1 and TRBJ1-1, is EADIYQTPRYLVIGTGKKITLECSQTMGHDKMYWYQQDPGMELHLIHYSYGVNSTEKGDLSSESTVSRIRTEHFPLTLESARPSHTSQYLCASKGVGGNTEAFFGQGTRLTVV.

This chain links TRBV11-3 with TRBJ1-1, with D perhaps TRBD1 (6 bases). The CDR3 covers 16 residues. CDR1 SGHNT and CDR2 YENEEA come from the germline V gene. Trimming shortened V by 2 bases and J by 0 bases, and 13 bases separated the two germline ends. The DNA for the CDR3 is TGTGCCAGCAGCTTATTCAGGGGCTCCCTGAACACTGAAGCTTTCTTT. Its translation is CASSLFRGSLNTEAFF.

The CDR3 DNA is TGTGCCAGTGGACAGTTATCCTACGAGCAGTACTTC. Its translation: CASGQLSYEQYF. The chain combines TRBV2 with TRBJ2-7, with D tentatively TRBD1 (6 bases). The CDR3 spans 12 residues. The V end was cut by 9 bases, the J end by 1 base, with 10 bases between. In germline, CDR1 is SNHLY, CDR2 FYNNEI. The full variable domain, completed using reference TRBV2 and TRBJ2-7, is EPEVTQTPSHQVTQMGQEVILRCVPISNHLYFYWYRQILGQKVEFLVSFYNNEISEKSEIFDDQFSVERPDGSNFTLKIRSTKLEDSAMYFCASGQLSYEQYFGPGTRLTVT.

The CDR3 region has the DNA TGTGCCAGCAGCCACCCGGGACAGATCCCCACCTTC. This sequence encodes CASSHPGQIPTF. The chain couples TRBV2 to TRBJ1-2, with 7 nucleotides matching TRBD1. V dropped 6 bases and J dropped 13; count of bases not matched to a gene: 11. The CDR3 runs to 12 residues. Germline CDR1 reads SNHLY; CDR2 reads FYNNEI.

The V call is TRBV6-1, the J call TRBJ1-1, with D unresolved. Germline lookup yields CDR1 MNHNS and CDR2 SASEGT. V was trimmed by 5 bases and J by 0 bases, leaving 7 bases between them. The CDR3 runs 13 residues. CDR3 residues: CASSKVLNTEAFF. The CDR3 DNA follows: TGTGCCAGCAGTAAAGTTCTGAACACTGAAGCTTTCTTT.

This clonotype has only one observation. The genes are TRBV7-2 and TRBJ1-5; no clear D. V was pared by 2 bases and J by 3 bases, with 11 bases between. The CDR3 is 15 amino acids. Germline assignment: CDR1 SGHTA and CDR2 FQGNSA. The DNA for the CDR3 is TGTGCCAGCAGCTTACTCGCAGGCACCAATCAGCCCCAGCATTTT. This codes for CASSLLAGTNQPQHF.

The chain carries TRBV10-1 and TRBJ2-5; 12 bases map to TRBD1. Germline values: CDR1 WNHNN, CDR2 SYGVQD (reference sequence). Trimming removed 5 bases from V and 5 bases from J; junction bases left unmatched: 3. This CDR3 comprises 14 residues. This chain's CDR3 is CASSTGQGAETQYF. CDR3 DNA sequence: TGCGCCAGCAGTACGGGACAGGGGGCCGAGACCCAGTACTTC.

J is TRBJ1-1 and V is TRBV7-8, with D maybe TRBD1 (6 bases). This CDR3 contains 14 residues. Germline V CDR1 and CDR2: SGHVS, FQNEAQ. V was shortened by 2 bases and J by 7 bases, with 14 bases between the two germline ends. CDR3 nucleotides: TGTGCCAGCAGCTTAACCACCAGGGGTGGTGAAGCTTTCTTT. Translation gives CASSLTTRGGEAFF.

The table lists this clonotype with a few counts. The chain links TRBV6-1 to TRBJ2-1; D gene unclear. V was clipped by 3 bases and J by 3 bases, with 18 bases between them. The germline V gene has CDR1 MNHNS and CDR2 SASEGT. CDR3 length: 17 amino acids. CDR3 sequence reads: CASSDSPVWANYNEQFF. DNA of the CDR3: TGTGCCAGCAGTGACTCCCCCGTGTGGGCTAACTACAATGAGCAGTTCTTC.

The chain employs TRBV19 and TRBJ1-2, with 8 nucleotides matching TRBD1. Germline V lookup: CDR1 LNHDA, CDR2 SQIVND (reference sequence). The V and J ends lost 4 bases and 8 bases, in that order; junction bases with no gene match: 9. This CDR3 region has 14 residues. CDR3 DNA sequence: TGTGCCAGTAGTACTGGGACAGGCGTAGGGGGCTACACCTTC. Protein product: CASSTGTGVGGYTF.

In this sample, this clonotype turned up a few times. J is TRBJ2-5 and V is TRBV7-2; D is unresolved. Germline V gene sequence: CDR1 SGHTA, CDR2 FQGNSA. Trimming took 2 bases from V and 0 from J, leaving 7 bases between them. This CDR3 has 14 residues. CDR3 bases: TGTGCCAGCAGCTTAATGGCCAACCAAGAGACCCAGTACTTC. Translation gives CASSLMANQETQYF.

This clonotype was seen a handful of times. The gene calls are TRBV20-1 and TRBJ1-1; 10 nucleotides agree with TRBD1. Germline CDR1 is DFQATT and CDR2 is SNEGSKA (reference sequence). Germline trimming cut 1 base from V and 4 bases from J; bases unmatched to any gene: 12. CDR3 length: 17 residues. CDR3 DNA sequence: TGCAGTGCTAGAGGAGGACAGGGGGGGACCCCGACCACTGAAGCTTTCTTT. It codes for CSARGGQGGTPTTEAFF.

The V and J genes are TRBV20-1 and TRBJ2-3; 7 bases match TRBD2. V dropped 7 bases and J dropped 4; count of bases not matched to a gene: 14. The CDR3 consists of 15 residues. Germline CDR1 reads DFQATT; CDR2 reads SNEGSKA (reference sequence). CDR3 bases: TGCAGTGGAAGGGAGGGCCCAGGTAATGCAGATACGCAGTATTTT. Translating gives CSGREGPGNADTQYF.

This clonotype was seen a handful of times. V gene TRBV12-3 or TRBV12-4 combines with J gene TRBJ1-6; D unresolved. Between the trimmed V and J ends, which lost 6 bases and 6 bases, there was a span of 18 bases. CDR3 length: 16 residues. The CDR3 DNA reads as TGTGCCAGCAGCGATCGACCAGGACCGATTAATTCACCCCTCCACTTT. Its translation is CASSDRPGPINSPLHF.

V is TRBV5-4 and J is TRBJ2-1, with TRBD2 identical over 7 bases. With V trimmed by 0 bases and J by 5 bases, 14 bases remained unmatched. This CDR3 spans 18 amino acids. The germline V gene has CDR1 SGHNT and CDR2 YYREEE (reference sequence). The CDR3 sequence: CASSLVPAGPPRDNEQFF. CDR3 in DNA: TGTGCCAGCAGCTTGGTTCCAGCGGGACCCCCGAGGGACAATGAGCAGTTCTTC.

The chain couples TRBV20-1 to TRBJ1-1, with D unclear. The germline gives CDR1 DFQATT, CDR2 SNEGSKA (reference sequence). The CDR3 sequence is 15 residues long. V was cut by 2 bases and J by 2 bases, with 15 bases left in between. The CDR3 sequence: CSARSRLTPNTEAFF. The CDR3 DNA follows: TGCAGTGCTAGATCCCGACTTACTCCAAACACTGAAGCTTTCTTT.

In its sample, this clonotype was seen a few times. The V and J genes are TRBV6-1 and TRBJ2-1; 8 nucleotides line up with TRBD2. Germline CDR1 is MNHNS and CDR2 is SASEGT. The CDR3 totals 16 residues. Trimming at V came to 6 bases and at J to 7 bases, leaving 14 bases not matched to a gene. The CDR3: CASRPDGRGAGNEQFF. The DNA for the CDR3 is TGTGCCAGCAGACCTGACGGGCGGGGGGCAGGGAATGAGCAGTTCTTC.

This chain links TRBV20-1 with TRBJ2-5; 12 nucleotides line up with TRBD2. This CDR3 comprises 15 residues. V lost 3 bases to trimming and J lost 5 bases; unmatched junction nucleotides: 7. Germline CDR1 reads DFQATT; CDR2 reads SNEGSKA (reference sequence). CDR3 sequence: CSARTRTSGAETQYF. The CDR3, as DNA: TGCAGTGCTAGGACCAGGACTAGCGGGGCCGAGACCCAGTACTTC.

The rearrangement links TRBV12-5 to TRBJ1-5; 7 bases line up with TRBD1. J lost 0 bases, V lost 6 bases, and 5 bases had no gene match. The germline V gene has CDR1 LGHNT and CDR2 FRNRAP. This CDR3 is 15 amino acids long. In DNA form, the CDR3 reads TGTGCTAGTGGACAGGGGACACTTAGCAATCAGCCCCAGCATTTT. Translation gives CASGQGTLSNQPQHF.

In its sample, this clonotype was seen a few times. The chain has TRBV20-1 and TRBJ2-3; 10 bases are shared with TRBD1. Germline values: CDR1 DFQATT, CDR2 SNEGSKA (reference sequence). This CDR3 contains 14 residues. The junction had 3 bases not matched to a gene; V was cut back by 6 bases and J by 0 bases. CDR3 in amino acids: CSARTGGSTDTQYF. CDR3 nucleotide sequence: TGCAGTGCAAGGACAGGGGGTAGCACAGATACGCAGTATTTT.